This is a list of T cell receptor beta chains from one sample in a study of siplizumab effects on memory and regulatory T cells. Data came from immunoSEQ multiplex PCR; TCRdb stores just in-frame clones and leaves some out. The table shows roughly 100,000 clones, with 92% occurring only once. The sample consisted of CD4+ T cells sorted from blood. Receptor source: a human donor in good health. Both conserved end residues are trimmed from each CDR3. Part of the rows lack a size; the others show once, few, many or a class for expanded clones.

>-|TRBV5-4|TRBJ2-1
ASSLAGGWEQF
>-|TRBV30|-
AWGGLAGAYEQY
>few|TRBV7-9|TRBJ2-1
ASSWTGSEQF
>-|TRBV30|TRBJ2-7
AWSPLYEQY
>-|TRBV7-2|TRBJ2-5
ASSLAFVAETQY
>-|TRBV4-2|TRBJ1-5
ASSQDTGRQRPQH
>-|TRBV10-2|TRBJ2-7
ASSDSFYEQY
>-|TRBV19|TRBJ2-7
ASSTRTGGYEQY
>-|TRBV28|TRBJ1-6
ASSPDRRNSPLH
>-|TRBV5-4|TRBJ1-1
ASSSRDSQNTEAF
>-|TRBV19|TRBJ1-3
ASSFTDGNTIY
>once|TRBV19|TRBJ2-3
ASSIYPRIRTDTQY
>-|TRBV18|TRBJ1-2
ASSPSDRFLYT
>-|TRBV5-4|TRBJ2-7
ASSEKTSGTYEQY
>-|TRBV5-4|TRBJ1-1
ASSGKNTEAF
>-|TRBV19|TRBJ1-2
ASSPGEGVGGYT
>once|TRBV29-1|TRBJ1-1
SFIQAEAF
>once|TRBV11-3|TRBJ2-2
ASSLDPGFGELF
>-|TRBV6-5|TRBJ2-5
ASQSSAETQY
>-|TRBV7-9|TRBJ1-5
ASSLAGGNQPQH
>-|TRBV7-9|TRBJ1-6
ASSFDGRSSPLH
>-|TRBV5-1|TRBJ1-2
ASSSSGT
>-|TRBV7-3|TRBJ2-2
ASSLSNTGELF
>once|TRBV28|TRBJ1-2
ASSLARAAYGYGYT
>-|TRBV5-4|TRBJ2-3
ASRLGGRGTDTQY
>-|TRBV2|TRBJ2-5
ASSDPSGGAVQETQY
>-|TRBV11-2|TRBJ2-2
ASTNTQATGELF
>-|TRBV19|TRBJ2-1
ASSITLASLLIYNEQF
>-|TRBV30|TRBJ2-7
AWSPRLVGYYEQY
>-|TRBV12-5|TRBJ1-1
ASGPIGGRTEAF
>few|TRBV6-1|TRBJ2-7
ASSESGTDYYEQY